This T cell receptor (beta chain) was retrieved from a study of blood T cell repertoires in COVID-19 (dated by TCRdb to 2020 to 2022). Some background on the complete study: Collaborator samples came from the United States, Italy and Spain and covered acute and convalescent phases of COVID-19. Sample metadata almost always included a de-identified subject ID, COVID-19 status, age in years and sex. The repertoires were made available in a free public database intended to serve as a resource for research on the immune response to SARS-CoV-2. The material from the prospective study consisted of cDNA or gDNA derived from T cells, B-cell-depleted T cells, or PBMCs. Where available, HLA class I and class II types were taken from metadata supplied by the sample provider and were not determined by assay-based typing. Deeply sampled blood TCRbeta repertoires from subjects exposed to, actively infected with, or recovered from COVID-19 were included in the dataset. The samples were drawn from the first 160 participants of the ongoing ImmuneRACE study and from 1,254 subjects provided by 6 global collaborators. Summary of the overall study and its limitations: The quantity of clinical and demographic metadata differed by source and by participant and was supplied without curation.

Each collaborating institution followed its own protocols to collect whole blood in K2EDTA tubes. Collaborator samples were shipped for TCRbeta analysis as frozen whole blood, isolated PBMCs, or DNA extracted from either sample type. The immunoSEQ Assay, a bias-controlled multiplex PCR, was used to amplify TCRbeta CDR3 regions from genomic DNA. The study's processing was this. The number of nucleated cells in each sample was estimated by amplification of reference gene primers within the assay. To quantify the absolute abundance of each unique TCRbeta CDR3 rearrangement, sequence reads were collapsed and filtered. For each sample, productive Simpson clonality was calculated by taking the square root of Simpson's diversity index across productive rearrangements. TCRdb mirrors the immuneACCESS table, restricted to in-frame sequences. Some clones are absent from its copies; in checked studies, under half trace to an unresolved V gene, and the reason for the others is unknown. V and J calls plus clone size are reproduced from that table; the DNA served to infer D and trimming. This sample comprises 120,000 or so clones, roughly 79% of them detected only once. The ten largest clonotypes hold roughly 25% of the sample.

This clone has a handful of counts. The antigen it binds to is not known. Base-call qualities are not available, and no considerably larger clone is one nucleotide away. Specimen: peripheral blood. The receptor comes from a human donor in a cohort sampled during active COVID-19.

The DNA sequence is given as TGTGCCAGCAGTTCCGGGACTCCTAGCTCTGGAAACACCATATATTTT. This translates into CASSSGTPSSGNTIYF. Recombination joined TRBV6-5 with TRBJ1-3, and the D gene may be TRBD1, 5 bases matching. CDR1 and CDR2 (MNHEY, SVGAGI) derive from the germline V gene. Inclusive of the bounding cysteine and phenylalanine, the CDR3 is 16 residues long. This entry keeps only the CDR3 DNA: 48 bases, framed from base 1. V sheds 4 bases and J sheds 0 bases, leaving 13 bases between their ends.